This T cell receptor beta chain was observed in a study of Ad26.COV2.S vaccination and SARS-CoV-2 variants. Overall study results and limits: Quantification of TCR breadth and depth may have yielded underestimates of total T cell responses. Post-vaccination spike-specific CD8+ and CD4+ T cell responses reportedly had substantial breadth. Recipients given vaccine exceeded placebo recipients in spike-specific TCR breadth.

Noted treatment: some 20 received Ad26.COV2.S at low or high dose, single or two shots; 5 received placebo; per-sample allocation not given. Repertoires come from day 63 after the first vaccine or placebo injection. Participants' vaccine, an Ad26 vector, delivered Wuhan-strain SARS-CoV-2 spike. Comment on this clone: Its cognate antigen is unknown.

V was shortened by 4 bases and J by 6 bases, with 16 bases between the two germline ends. The CDR3 spans 14 residues. Germline V gene data show CDR1 as SGHTA and CDR2 as FQGNSA. The repertoire was sequenced with immunoSEQ multiplex PCR; TCRdb's copy has only in-frame clones and lacks some. Of about 480,000 clones listed, around 90% are singletons. The starting material was peripheral blood, obtained in a trial of Ad26.COV2.S vaccine versus placebo. The chain is built from TRBV7-2 and TRBJ2-7; the D gene is possibly TRBD1 (6 bases). The TCR comes from a person aged 18-60 years who received the Ad26.COV2.S COVID-19 vaccine or a placebo. CDR3 DNA: TGTGCCAGCAGCTCCCGGACAGAGGGGTCCGAGCAGTACTTC. Residues: CASSSRTEGSEQYF.